These 24 T cell receptor beta chains share one sample of origin, sequenced in a study of blood T cell repertoires in COVID-19 (dated by TCRdb to between 2020 and 2021). The library was generated by the immunoSEQ multiplex PCR assay. Not all clones reach the TCRdb copy of this immuneACCESS table, which keeps in-frame sequences only. Checked studies attribute under half of the gap to unresolved V genes and leave the rest unexplained. This sample has under 55,000 clones in its table, and about 80% of those were observed once. About 25% of the sample comes from the top ten. The source material was peripheral blood. The receptors were sampled from a man between 70 and 80 years old with acute or convalescent COVID-19.

CDR3 nucleotides: TGTGCCAGCAGTCCAACGACTAGCGGGATGCTCTACGAGCAGTACTTC. As protein: CASSPTTSGMLYEQYF. The chain carries TRBV3-1 (or the pseudogene TRBV3-2) and TRBJ2-7; 11 nucleotides agree with TRBD2. Germline loops: CDR1 LGHDT, CDR2 YNNKEL (reference sequence). The CDR3 has 16 residues. V was pared by 6 bases and J by 3 bases, with 10 bases of the junction left unmatched.

This chain joins TRBV30 and TRBJ1-6; TRBD1 matches 10 bases. CDR3 length: 16 residues. Per germline, CDR1 GTSNPN and CDR2 SVGIG (reference sequence). V trimming: 2 bases; J trimming: 10 bases; junction bases outside the gene matches: 11. CDR3 sequence reads: CAWSSNDRGRRSPLHF. In nucleotides, the CDR3 is TGTGCCTGGAGTTCAAACGACAGGGGGCGACGATCACCCCTCCACTTT.

This clone was seen more than once but under ten times. V and J are TRBV7-6 and TRBJ1-2; D possibly corresponds to TRBD1 (5 bases). Germline V gene lookup returns CDR1 SGHVS and CDR2 FNYEAQ. V dropped 5 bases and J dropped 7 bases, with 14 bases sitting between them. CDR3 size: 13 residues. CDR3 coding DNA: TGTGCCAGCAGCCCTAGCGGCAGGGCTGGCTACACCTTC. Its translation is CASSPSGRAGYTF.

The rearrangement links TRBV30 to TRBJ2-7; TRBD2 aligns across 12 bases. This CDR3 contains 14 residues. Unmatched junction bases numbered 4, after V lost 0 bases and J lost 7 bases. Germline V gene lookup returns CDR1 GTSNPN and CDR2 SVGIG (reference sequence). In DNA, the CDR3 is TGTGCCTGGAGTGTTCTAGCGGGGGGGCTGGAGCAGTACTTC. It codes for CAWSVLAGGLEQYF.

This clone was observed a single time. The chain combines TRBV4-1 with TRBJ2-1; weak D call: TRBD2 (5 bases). Between the trimmed V and J ends, which lost 1 base and 9 bases, there was a span of 22 bases. The germline gives CDR1 MGHRA, CDR2 YSYEKL. CDR3 length equals 17 residues. This CDR3 is CASSQVDLGLSFGEQFF. In DNA form, the CDR3 reads TGCGCCAGCAGCCAAGTCGACTTAGGACTTTCGTTTGGTGAGCAGTTCTTC.

This rearrangement joins TRBV9 to TRBJ1-2; 8 positions agree with TRBD1. The CDR3 runs 15 residues. Germline V CDR1 and CDR2: SGDLS, YYNGEE. V was pared by 0 bases and J by 6 bases, with 7 bases of the junction left unmatched. The CDR3 DNA reads TGTGCCAGCAGCGTAGCAGGCAGGGGGCAGGATGGCTACACCTTC. It yields the protein CASSVAGRGQDGYTF.

This sequence joins TRBV10-3 and TRBJ1-1, with 8 bases fitting TRBD1. Germline V gene data show CDR1 as ENHRY and CDR2 as SYGVKD. The CDR3 spans 13 residues. After removal of 3 bases from V and 4 bases from J, the junction contained 1 base not matched to a gene. Written as DNA, the CDR3 is TGTGCCATCAGTGATGACAGGGGCACTGAAGCTTTCTTT. It yields the protein CAISDDRGTEAFF.

The V and J genes are TRBV4-2 and TRBJ2-1, with D possibly matching TRBD1 (5 bases). This CDR3 comprises 16 residues. CDR1 is LGHNA and CDR2 is YNFKEQ in the germline V gene. V gave up 0 bases and J gave up 4 bases, with 13 bases separating them. The CDR3 DNA follows: TGTGCCAGCAGCCAAGATCCCCAGGGTGCGTACAATGAGCAGTTCTTC. Its translation is CASSQDPQGAYNEQFF.

V usage is TRBV30 and J usage is TRBJ2-1; the D gene is possibly TRBD2 (6 bases). This CDR3 is 13 amino acids long. Between the trimmed V and J ends, which lost 0 bases and 5 bases, there was a span of 8 bases. In germline, CDR1 is GTSNPN, CDR2 SVGIG (reference sequence). The CDR3 DNA is TGTGCCTGGAGTGTCGGGGGTCACAATGAGCAGTTCTTC. Translated, it gives CAWSVGGHNEQFF.

This rearrangement joins TRBV30 to TRBJ2-5, with 8 bases aligning to TRBD1. Losses at the gene ends were 4 bases for V and 4 bases for J; bases not matched to a gene: 11. This CDR3 comprises 15 residues. Germline values: CDR1 GTSNPN, CDR2 SVGIG (reference sequence). The CDR3 bases are TGTGCCTGGACTGGGACAGGTCCCCGGGGAGAGACCCAGTACTTC. Protein product: CAWTGTGPRGETQYF.

The V call is TRBV28, the J call TRBJ1-6; 9 positions match TRBD1. The J segment lost 10 bases and the V segment lost 7 bases, leaving 8 bases of the junction unmatched. CDR1 and CDR2 (germline): MDHEN, SYDVKM. The CDR3 extends over 14 amino acids. CDR3 amino acids: CASNTGGKMSPLHF. The CDR3 coding sequence is TGTGCCAGCAATACAGGGGGCAAAATGTCACCCCTCCACTTT.

The gene calls are TRBV28 and TRBJ1-4; weak D call: TRBD1 (5 bases). V lost 5 bases and J lost 8, with 12 bases in between. The CDR3 runs to 13 residues. Per germline, CDR1 MDHEN and CDR2 SYDVKM. In DNA, the CDR3 is TGTGCCAGCAGTCTCGGGACTCCGGAAAAACTGTTTTTT. Its translation: CASSLGTPEKLFF.

The V and J genes are TRBV19 and TRBJ2-5, with 9 nucleotides matching TRBD2. Per germline, CDR1 LNHDA and CDR2 SQIVND (reference sequence). CDR3 length equals 14 residues. J was trimmed by 7 bases and V by 10 bases; bases with no gene match: 13. The CDR3 region is CATIGSGGPPTQYF. As DNA, the CDR3 is TGTGCCACAATAGGGAGCGGGGGGCCTCCGACCCAGTACTTC.

The table lists this clone with a count of one. V usage is TRBV5-1 and J usage is TRBJ1-6; 9 bases fit TRBD1. The CDR3 contains 15 residues. With 6 bases clipped from V and 6 bases from J, the junction kept 7 bases outside the gene matches. CDR1 is SGHRS, CDR2 YFSETQ, per germline. The CDR3 region is CASTTMTGGNSPLHF. CDR3 DNA sequence: TGCGCCAGCACCACTATGACAGGGGGTAATTCACCCCTCCACTTT.

The chain employs TRBV6-6 and TRBJ1-1; D ambiguous. The V and J ends lost 5 bases and 0 bases respectively, with 7 bases between them. The CDR3 sequence is 13 residues long. In germline, CDR1 is MNHNY, CDR2 SVGAGI (reference sequence). The CDR3 loop is CASSITVNTEAFF. CDR3 nucleotides: TGTGCCAGCAGTATAACAGTGAACACTGAAGCTTTCTTT.

This clone was seen only a few times. The chain joins TRBV28 to TRBJ2-7; TRBD1 is a possible D gene (7 bases). Germline-derived CDR1 and CDR2 are MDHEN and SYDVKM. CDR3 length equals 15 residues. Trimming removed 7 bases at V and 2 bases at J, with 18 bases between. CDR3 nucleotides: TGTGCCAGCACCCGAGACAGGGACTCCCCCTACGAGCAGTACTTC. Residues: CASTRDRDSPYEQYF.

V and J are TRBV7-8 and TRBJ2-7; D is possibly TRBD1 (6 bases). The ends were cut back, 1 base at V and 3 bases at J, with 16 bases in the middle. Germline CDR1 is SGHVS and CDR2 is FQNEAQ. The CDR3 is made up of 16 amino acids. CDR3 sequence (DNA): TGTGCCAGCAGCTTAGTTTCGTCAGGGGCTGGCTACGAGCAGTACTTC. Encoded protein: CASSLVSSGAGYEQYF.

The V gene is TRBV3-1 (or the pseudogene TRBV3-2), the J gene TRBJ2-2; no clear D. Germline loops: CDR1 LGHDT, CDR2 YNNKEL (reference sequence). CDR3 length: 15 amino acids. V lost 2 bases, J lost 5 bases, and 12 bases lay in between. CDR3 in DNA: TGTGCCAGCAGCCAAACCACCGTCGGGACCGGGGAGCTGTTTTTT. Translating it yields CASSQTTVGTGELFF.

The V and J genes are TRBV27 and TRBJ1-6; 7 bases align to TRBD1. This CDR3 is 15 amino acids long. V gave up 8 bases and J gave up 7 bases; unmatched junction bases: 11. CDR1 is MNHEY, CDR2 SMNVEV, per germline (reference sequence). The CDR3 loop reads CASRQGLTPNSPLHF. DNA of the CDR3: TGTGCCAGCCGACAGGGTCTAACTCCCAATTCACCCCTCCACTTT.

This chain connects TRBV11-2 to TRBJ2-3; D gene uncertain. Per germline, CDR1 SGHAT and CDR2 FQNNGV. The CDR3 is made up of 12 amino acids. Deletions cut 5 bases from V and 2 bases from J, with 5 bases between. DNA for the CDR3: TGTGCCAGCAGCCTAACCACAGATACGCAGTATTTT. Its protein is CASSLTTDTQYF.

The chain combines TRBV6-5 with TRBJ2-7; 12 bases match TRBD1. Per germline, CDR1 MNHEY and CDR2 SVGAGI. V lost 5 bases to trimming and J lost 6 bases; unmatched junction nucleotides: 5. The length of the CDR3 is 14 residues. The CDR3 bases are TGTGCCAGCAGTCCGGGACAGGGGGCTGGCGAGCAGTACTTC. Translated: CASSPGQGAGEQYF.

The chain uses TRBV7-8 and TRBJ2-1; 8 bases agree with TRBD1. The CDR3 loop spans 14 amino acids. Germline V CDR1 and CDR2: SGHVS, FQNEAQ. After removal of 7 bases from V and 8 bases from J, the junction contained 10 bases not matched to a gene. In DNA form, the CDR3 reads TGTGCCAGCATCAACGGACAGGGAACGGATGAGCAGTTCTTC. This translates into CASINGQGTDEQFF.

The V and J genes are TRBV7-2 and TRBJ2-3; D is ambiguous. Germline CDR1 SGHTA, CDR2 FQGNSA. The CDR3 extends over 15 amino acids. Trimming took off 3 bases at V and 0 bases at J, with 10 bases between the two ends. CDR3 in DNA: TGTGCCAGCAGCTTGGCCGGAGACAGCACAGATACGCAGTATTTT. Translating gives CASSLAGDSTDTQYF.

V is TRBV19 and J is TRBJ2-7; TRBD1 is a possible D gene (5 bases). Trimming removed 2 bases at V and 3 bases at J, with 17 bases between. The CDR3 sequence is 16 residues long. Germline CDR1 LNHDA, CDR2 SQIVND (reference sequence). In nucleotides, the CDR3 is TGTGCCAGTAGTATACAGGGCGCTCCCCCGTACTACGAGCAGTACTTC. Amino acids: CASSIQGAPPYYEQYF.